This T cell receptor beta chain was recovered during a study of blood T cell repertoires in COVID-19. Study background: PBMCs, B-cell-depleted T cells, or T cells provided the cDNA or gDNA that made up the material.

The method was immunoSEQ multiplex PCR; TCRdb's version includes in-frame clones alone and lacks a portion of them. Among approximately 180,000 clones listed, approximately 87% were seen once. The germline gives CDR1 MDHEN, CDR2 SYDVKM. The CDR3 runs 16 residues. Germline trimming cut 3 bases from V and 7 bases from J; bases unmatched to any gene: 11. The rearrangement uses TRBV28 and TRBJ2-2; 7 nucleotides agree with TRBD2. The receptor was isolated from a man aged 35 to 55 with active or convalescent COVID-19. Sequencing was done on a sample of peripheral blood. The CDR3 region has the DNA TGTGCCAGCAGTTTCACGAGCGGGGCCCCAGGCGGGGAGCTGTTTTTT. Translated, it gives CASSFTSGAPGGELFF.